This TCR beta chain is drawn from a study of tumor-infiltrating lymphocytes in primary liver carcinoma. Germline V gives CDR1 MNHEY, CDR2 SVGEGT. This CDR3 is built from 13 residues. Remarks on this clonotype: One end of the junction fails to match germline, which may point to a read error.

Total RNA amounting to 450 to 500 ng was the source from which TCR beta cDNA was made with a constant-region primer. Researchers made the TCR beta libraries by running three nested multiplex PCR rounds with slightly modified ARM-PCR. The two initial PCR rounds, around 11 cycles each, used TRBV1-TRBV30 forward and C-beta reverse primers. TCRdb analysed the multiplex PCR reads with MiXCR anew, one entry per CDR3 protein. Of hundreds of thousands of distinct CDR3 sequences in the sample, around three fifths were seen once. Germline DNA was also extracted, while the blood RNA originated from unsorted whole blood.

The clonotype was recovered from a woman younger than 45 with primary liver carcinoma and hepatitis B virus infection. The chain combines TRBV6-2 or TRBV6-3 with TRBJ2-1; D is unclear. The sample comprised peripheral blood. As DNA, the CDR3 is TGTGCCGGCAGTACTCAGGAGAATAATGAGCAGTTCTTC. It is translated as CAGSTQENNEQFF.